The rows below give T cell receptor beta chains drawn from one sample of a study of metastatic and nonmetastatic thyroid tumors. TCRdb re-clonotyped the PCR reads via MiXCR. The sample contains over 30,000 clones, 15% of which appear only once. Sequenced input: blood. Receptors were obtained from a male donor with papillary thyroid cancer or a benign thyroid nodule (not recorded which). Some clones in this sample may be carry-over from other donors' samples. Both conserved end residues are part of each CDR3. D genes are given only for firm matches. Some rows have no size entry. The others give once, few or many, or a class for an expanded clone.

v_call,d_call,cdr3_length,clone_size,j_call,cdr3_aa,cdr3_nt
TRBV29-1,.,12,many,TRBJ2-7,CSVELGPYEQYF,TGCAGCGTTGAGTTGGGCCCCTACGAGCAGTACTTC
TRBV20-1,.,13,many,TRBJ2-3,CSARLVRADTQYF,TGCAGTGCTAGACTTGTTCGCGCAGATACGCAGTATTTT
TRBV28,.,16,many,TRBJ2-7,CASRPGGAGHTNEQYF,TGTGCCAGCAGGCCCGGTGGAGCGGGACATACCAACGAGCAGTACTTC
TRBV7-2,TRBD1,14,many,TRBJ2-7,CASSQGGGAYEQYF,TGTGCCAGCAGCCAAGGGGGCGGAGCCTACGAGCAGTACTTC
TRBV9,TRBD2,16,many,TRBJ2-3,CASSGGRESTTDTQYF,TGTGCCAGCAGCGGCGGGCGGGAGTCTACCACAGATACGCAGTATTTT
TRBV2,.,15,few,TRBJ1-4,CASSDRTANNEKLFF,TGTGCCAGCAGTGACCGGACAGCTAATAATGAAAAACTGTTTTTT
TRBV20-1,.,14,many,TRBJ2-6,CSASPNPTANVLTF,TGCAGTGCTAGCCCCAACCCTACGGCCAACGTCCTGACTTTC
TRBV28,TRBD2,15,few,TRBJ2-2,CANNDAGGLSGELFF,TGTGCCAACAATGATGCGGGAGGACTTTCCGGGGAGCTGTTTTTT
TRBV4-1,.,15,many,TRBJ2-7,CASSQAPPGSYEQYF,TGCGCCAGCAGCCAAGCACCCCCAGGATCCTACGAGCAGTACTTC
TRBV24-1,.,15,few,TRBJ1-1,CATSDPREGPSEAFF,TGCGCCACCAGTGATCCTCGGGAGGGGCCAAGTGAAGCTTTCTTT
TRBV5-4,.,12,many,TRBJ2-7,CASSASSYEQYF,TGTGCCAGCAGCGCTAGCTCCTACGAGCAGTACTTC
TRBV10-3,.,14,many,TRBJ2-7,CAISELRILGEQYF,TGTGCCATCAGTGAGTTAAGAATTTTGGGCGAGCAGTACTTC
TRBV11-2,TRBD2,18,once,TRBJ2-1,CVSSLPGLAGGMCNEQFF,TGTGTCAGCAGCCTTCCGGGACTAGCGGGAGGAATGTGCAATGAGCAGTTCTTC
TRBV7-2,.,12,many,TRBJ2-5,CASSFGRGTQYF,TGTGCCAGCAGCTTCGGTAGGGGGACCCAGTACTTC
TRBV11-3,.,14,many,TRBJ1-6,CASSLRSLNSPLHF,TGTGCCAGCAGCTTAAGGTCGCTAAATTCACCCCTCCACTTT
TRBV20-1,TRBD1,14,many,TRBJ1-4,CSARAGQGDEKLFF,TGCAGTGCTAGAGCGGGACAGGGCGATGAAAAACTGTTTTTT
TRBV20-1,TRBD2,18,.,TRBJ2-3,CSASGTSGREVVTDTQYF,TGCAGTGCTAGCGGGACTAGCGGGAGGGAGGTAGTGACAGATACGCAGTATTTT
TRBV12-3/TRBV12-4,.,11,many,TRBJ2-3,CASSITDTQYF,TGTGCCAGCAGCATCACAGATACGCAGTATTTT
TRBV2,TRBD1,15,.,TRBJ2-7,CASGTGAFPSYEQYF,TGTGCCAGCGGGACAGGGGCCTTTCCTTCCTACGAGCAGTACTTC
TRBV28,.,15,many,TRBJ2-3,CASSLRGGATDTQYF,TGTGCCAGCAGTTTAAGGGGGGGGGCCACAGATACGCAGTATTTT
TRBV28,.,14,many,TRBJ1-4,CASSPQATNEKLFF,TGTGCCAGCAGTCCCCAGGCAACTAATGAAAAACTGTTTTTT
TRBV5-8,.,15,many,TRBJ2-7,CASSLLSWASYEQYF,TGTGCCAGCAGCTTGCTTTCCTGGGCCTCCTACGAGCAGTACTTC
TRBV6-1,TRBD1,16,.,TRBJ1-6,CASREDTTGNLVHLNF,TGTGCCAGCAGGGAGGATACGACAGGGAACCTTGTCCACCTCAACTTT
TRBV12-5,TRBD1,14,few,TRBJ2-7,CASGLTDRGYEQYF,TGTGCTAGTGGTTTGACAGACAGGGGTTACGAGCAGTACTTC
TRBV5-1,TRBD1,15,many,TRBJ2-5,CASNGQGRNQETQYF,TGCGCCAGCAATGGACAGGGGCGAAACCAAGAGACCCAGTACTTC
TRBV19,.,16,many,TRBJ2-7,CASSMGGQSGSYEQYF,TGTGCCAGTAGTATGGGGGGACAGTCCGGCTCCTACGAGCAGTACTTC
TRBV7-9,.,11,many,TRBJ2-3,CASSSTDTQYF,TGTGCCAGCAGTTCGACAGATACGCAGTATTTT
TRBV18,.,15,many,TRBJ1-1,CASSPPASMNTEAFF,TGTGCCAGCTCACCCCCAGCATCCATGAACACTGAAGCTTTCTTT
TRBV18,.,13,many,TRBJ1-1,CASSGTRNTEAFF,TGTGCCAGCTCCGGGACACGGAACACTGAAGCTTTCTTT
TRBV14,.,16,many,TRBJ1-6,CASSPLGTAYNSPLHF,TGTGCCAGCAGCCCACTCGGGACGGCCTATAATTCACCCCTCCACTTT
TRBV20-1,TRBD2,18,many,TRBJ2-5,CSAITSGRAGFRQETQYF,TGCAGTGCTATAACTAGCGGGAGGGCCGGGTTCCGCCAAGAGACCCAGTACTTC
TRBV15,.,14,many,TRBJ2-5,CATSRYGSQETQYF,TGTGCCACCAGCAGATATGGAAGCCAAGAGACCCAGTACTTC
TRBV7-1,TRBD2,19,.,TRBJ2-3,CASSSRLAGGPFFADTQYF,TGTGCCAGCAGCTCTCGACTAGCGGGAGGGCCGTTCTTTGCAGATACGCAGTATTTT
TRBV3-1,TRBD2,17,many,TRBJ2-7,CASSPQGLAGGPYEQYF,TGTGCCAGCAGCCCCCAGGGTCTAGCGGGAGGCCCCTACGAGCAGTACTTC
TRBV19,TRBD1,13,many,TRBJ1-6,CASSFDRGSPLHF,TGTGCCAGTAGTTTCGACAGGGGTTCACCCCTCCACTTT
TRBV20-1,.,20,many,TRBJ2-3,CSASKPRSASEVFLTDTQYF,TGCAGTGCTAGTAAGCCCCGATCGGCTAGCGAGGTTTTTCTCACAGATACGCAGTATTTT
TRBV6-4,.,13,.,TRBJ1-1,CATRNQGGTVAFF,TGTGCCACCAGAAACCAGGGCGGCACTGTAGCTTTCTTT
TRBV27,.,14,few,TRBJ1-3,CASSPIRSGNTIYF,TGTGCCAGCAGTCCCATACGATCCGGAAACACCATATATTTT
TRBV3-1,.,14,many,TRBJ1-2,CASSVQGTNYGYTF,TGTGCCAGCAGCGTACAGGGAACTAACTATGGCTACACCTTC
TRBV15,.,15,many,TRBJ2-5,CATSRDTGSQETQYF,TGTGCCACCAGCAGAGATACAGGTTCACAAGAGACCCAGTACTTC
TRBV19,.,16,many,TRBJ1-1,CASSPRQYFLSSEAFF,TGTGCCAGTAGTCCTAGACAGTACTTCCTTTCTTCTGAAGCTTTCTTT
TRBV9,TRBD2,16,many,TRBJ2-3,CASSVGTSGITDTQYF,TGTGCCAGCAGCGTAGGGACTAGCGGGATTACAGATACGCAGTATTTT
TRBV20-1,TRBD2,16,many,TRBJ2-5,CSAWTSGRARQETQYF,TGCAGTGCCTGGACTAGCGGGAGGGCCCGGCAAGAGACCCAGTACTTC
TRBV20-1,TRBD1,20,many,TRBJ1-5,CSARRGSGDREGEGDQPQHF,TGCAGTGCTAGAAGGGGATCAGGGGACAGGGAGGGTGAGGGGGATCAGCCCCAGCATTTT
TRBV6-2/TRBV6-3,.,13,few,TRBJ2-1,CASSSGPYNEQFF,TGTGCCAGCAGTTCAGGGCCTTACAATGAGCAGTTCTTC
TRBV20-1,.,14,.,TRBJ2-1,CSARVAVPLNEQFF,TGCAGTGCTAGGGTAGCGGTACCTTTGAATGAGCAGTTCTTC
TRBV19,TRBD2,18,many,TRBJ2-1,CASTLTSGHLSSYNEQFF,TGTGCCAGTACCCTGACTAGCGGACATCTGAGCTCCTACAATGAGCAGTTCTTC
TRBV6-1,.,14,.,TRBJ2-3,CATSLATSTDTQYF,TGTGCCACCAGTCTAGCGACTAGCACAGATACGCAGTATTTT